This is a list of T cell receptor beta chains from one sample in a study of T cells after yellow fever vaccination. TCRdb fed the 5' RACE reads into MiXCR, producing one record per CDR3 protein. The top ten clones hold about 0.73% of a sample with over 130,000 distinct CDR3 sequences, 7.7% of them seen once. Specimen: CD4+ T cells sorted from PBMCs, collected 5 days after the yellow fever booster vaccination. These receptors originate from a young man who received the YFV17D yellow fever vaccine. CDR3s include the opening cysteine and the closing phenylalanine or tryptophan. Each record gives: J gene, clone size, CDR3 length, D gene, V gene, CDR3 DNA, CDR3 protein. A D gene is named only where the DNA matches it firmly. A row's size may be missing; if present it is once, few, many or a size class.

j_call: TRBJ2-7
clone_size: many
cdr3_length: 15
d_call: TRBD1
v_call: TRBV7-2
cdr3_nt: TGTGCCAGCAGCTTCGACAGGGTCAGCTCCTACGAGCAGTACTTC
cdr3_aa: CASSFDRVSSYEQYF

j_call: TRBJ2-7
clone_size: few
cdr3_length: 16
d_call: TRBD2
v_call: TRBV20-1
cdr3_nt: TGCAGTGCTAAGAGTAAACCGGGACTAGCGGGAGTCGAGCAGTACTTC
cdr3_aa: CSAKSKPGLAGVEQYF

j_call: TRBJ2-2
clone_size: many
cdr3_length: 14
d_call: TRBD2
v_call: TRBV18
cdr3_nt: TGTGCCAGTCGGGACTACACAAACACCGGGGAGCTGTTTTTT
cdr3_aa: CASRDYTNTGELFF

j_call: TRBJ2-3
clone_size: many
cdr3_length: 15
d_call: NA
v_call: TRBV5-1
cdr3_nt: TGCGCCAGCAGCCCGGGCCGGGTCTACACAGATACGCAGTATTTT
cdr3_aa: CASSPGRVYTDTQYF

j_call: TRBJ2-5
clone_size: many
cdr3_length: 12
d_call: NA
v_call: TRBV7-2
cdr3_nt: TGTGCCAGCAGCGGCTTCCAAGAGACCCAGTACTTC
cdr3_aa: CASSGFQETQYF

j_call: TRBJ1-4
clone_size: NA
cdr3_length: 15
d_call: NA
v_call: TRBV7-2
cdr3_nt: TGTGCCAGCAGCCCCAGGGCGGGAGGGAATGAAAAACTGTTTTTT
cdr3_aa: CASSPRAGGNEKLFF

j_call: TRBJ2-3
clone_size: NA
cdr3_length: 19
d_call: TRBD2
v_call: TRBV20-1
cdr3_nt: TGCAGTGCTTTAGCCGGGAGGCTAGCGGGAGTATCCGGCACAGATACGCAGTATTTT
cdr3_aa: CSALAGRLAGVSGTDTQYF

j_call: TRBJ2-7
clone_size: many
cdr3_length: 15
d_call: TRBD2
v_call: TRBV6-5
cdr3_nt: TGTGCCAGCAGTTACGGACTAGCGGGAGTTCTCGAGCAGTACTTC
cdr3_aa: CASSYGLAGVLEQYF

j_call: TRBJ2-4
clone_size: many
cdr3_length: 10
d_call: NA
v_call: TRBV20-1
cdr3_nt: TGCAGTGGCGATGGACGGAGGAAGTACTTC
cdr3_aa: CSGDGRRKYF

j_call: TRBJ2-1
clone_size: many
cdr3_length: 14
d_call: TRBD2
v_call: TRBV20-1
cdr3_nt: TGCAGTGCTAGGCAGCCTAGCGGGCCGAGTGAGCAGTTCTTC
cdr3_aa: CSARQPSGPSEQFF

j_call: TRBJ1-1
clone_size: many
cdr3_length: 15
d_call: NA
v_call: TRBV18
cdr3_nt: TGTGCCAGCTCACCACACCCTACCTCCTTGACTGAAGCTTTCTTT
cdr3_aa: CASSPHPTSLTEAFF

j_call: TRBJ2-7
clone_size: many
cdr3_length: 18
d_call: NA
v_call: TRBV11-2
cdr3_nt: TGTGCCAGCAGCCTCGGGGGGCAGTGGGGTGCTAGCTCCTACGAGCAGTACTTC
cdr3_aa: CASSLGGQWGASSYEQYF

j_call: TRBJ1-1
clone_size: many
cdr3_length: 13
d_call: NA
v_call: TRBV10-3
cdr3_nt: TGTGCCACCCGAGGCAGGGAAGACACTGAAGCTTTCTTT
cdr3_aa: CATRGREDTEAFF

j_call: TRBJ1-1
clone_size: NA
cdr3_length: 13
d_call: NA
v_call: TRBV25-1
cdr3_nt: TGTGCCAGCAGCTCTGATGAGGTCACTGAAGCTTTCTTT
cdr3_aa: CASSSDEVTEAFF

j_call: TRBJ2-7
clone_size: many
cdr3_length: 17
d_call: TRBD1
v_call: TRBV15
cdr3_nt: TGTGCCACCAGCAGGACCTACGGACAGGGGGCGAACTACGAGCAGTACTTC
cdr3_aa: CATSRTYGQGANYEQYF

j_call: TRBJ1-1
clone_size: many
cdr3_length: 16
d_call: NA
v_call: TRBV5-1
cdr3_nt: TGCGCCAGCAGCTTTGTCGAACTGGAAATGAACACTGAAGCTTTCTTT
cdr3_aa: CASSFVELEMNTEAFF

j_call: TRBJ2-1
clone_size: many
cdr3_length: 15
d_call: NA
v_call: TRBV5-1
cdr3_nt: TGCGCCAGCAGCCCCAGCGGAGGCTCCTACAATGAGCAGTTCTTC
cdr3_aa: CASSPSGGSYNEQFF

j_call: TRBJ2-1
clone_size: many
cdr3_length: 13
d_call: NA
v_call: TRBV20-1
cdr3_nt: TGCAGTGCTAGTAGGCCGCAGTTAGATGAGCAGTTCTTC
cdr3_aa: CSASRPQLDEQFF

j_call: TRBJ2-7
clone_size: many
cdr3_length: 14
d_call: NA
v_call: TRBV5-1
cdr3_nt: TGCGCCAGCAGCTTGGAAGGACAGACCTACGAGCAGTACTTC
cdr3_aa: CASSLEGQTYEQYF

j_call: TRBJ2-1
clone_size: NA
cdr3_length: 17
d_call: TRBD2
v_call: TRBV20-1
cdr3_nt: TGCAGTGCTAGCACTAGCGGGAGGAAGAGCTCCTACAATGAGCAGTTCTTC
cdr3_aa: CSASTSGRKSSYNEQFF

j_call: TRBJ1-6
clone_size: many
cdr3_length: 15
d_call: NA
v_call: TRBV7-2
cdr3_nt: TGTGCCAGCAGCTTGGCGACGGGAATGGGGTCTGTCCTCCACTTT
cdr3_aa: CASSLATGMGSVLHF

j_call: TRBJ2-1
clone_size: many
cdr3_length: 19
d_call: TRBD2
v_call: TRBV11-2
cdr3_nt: TGTGCCAGCAGCTTCCCCACAGCTAGCGGGATTACCAATTACAATGAGCAGTTCTTC
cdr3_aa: CASSFPTASGITNYNEQFF

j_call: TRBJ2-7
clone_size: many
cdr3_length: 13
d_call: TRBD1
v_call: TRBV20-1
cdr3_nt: TGCAGTGCCTCTACAGGGGGCAAGAACGAGCAGTACTTC
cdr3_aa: CSASTGGKNEQYF

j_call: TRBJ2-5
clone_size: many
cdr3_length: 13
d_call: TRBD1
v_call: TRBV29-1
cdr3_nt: TGCAGCGTTGGAAGACAGGGAAAAGAGACCCAGTACTTC
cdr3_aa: CSVGRQGKETQYF

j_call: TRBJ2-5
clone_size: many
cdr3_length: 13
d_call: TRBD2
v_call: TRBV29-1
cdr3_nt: TGCAGCGTCCGGACTAGCGGTGTGGAGACCCAGTACTTC
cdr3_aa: CSVRTSGVETQYF

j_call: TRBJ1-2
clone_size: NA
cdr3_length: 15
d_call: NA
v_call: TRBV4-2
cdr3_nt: TGTGCCAGCAGCCAAGACGAGAGAGAGAACTATGGCTACACCTTC
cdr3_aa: CASSQDERENYGYTF

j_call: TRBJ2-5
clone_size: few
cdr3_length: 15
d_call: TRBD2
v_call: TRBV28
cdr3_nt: TGTGCCAGCAGTTTACCTCTAGCGGGGGGGGAGACCCAGTACTTC
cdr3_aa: CASSLPLAGGETQYF

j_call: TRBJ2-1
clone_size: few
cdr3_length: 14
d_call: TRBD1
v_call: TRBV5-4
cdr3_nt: TGTGCCAGCAGCTCCGGACAGGGGGCGTTTGGGCAGTTCTTC
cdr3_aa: CASSSGQGAFGQFF

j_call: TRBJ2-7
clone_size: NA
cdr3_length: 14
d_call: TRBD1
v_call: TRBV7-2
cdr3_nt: TGTGCCAGCAGCATCACAGGGGCCTCCTACGAGCAGTACTTC
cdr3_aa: CASSITGASYEQYF

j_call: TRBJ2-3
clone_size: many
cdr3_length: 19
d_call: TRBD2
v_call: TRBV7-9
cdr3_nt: TGTGCCAGCCCGGAGGGGCTAGCGGGAGGGCCGTTTGGGTCAGATACGCAGTATTTT
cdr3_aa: CASPEGLAGGPFGSDTQYF

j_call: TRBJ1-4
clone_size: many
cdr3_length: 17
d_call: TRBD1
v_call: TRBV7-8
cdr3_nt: TGTGCCAGCAGCTTACGGGACAGGGGCTCCATTAATGAAAAACTGTTTTTT
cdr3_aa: CASSLRDRGSINEKLFF

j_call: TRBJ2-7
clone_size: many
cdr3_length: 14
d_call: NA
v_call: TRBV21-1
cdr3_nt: TGTGCCAGCAGCAAAGGGACAGGGTGCTACGAGCAGTACTTC
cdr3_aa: CASSKGTGCYEQYF

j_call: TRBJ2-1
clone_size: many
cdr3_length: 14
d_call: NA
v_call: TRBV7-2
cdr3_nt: TGTGCCAGCAGCTTAGGAGGGAGCAGAAATGAGCAGTTCTTC
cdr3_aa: CASSLGGSRNEQFF

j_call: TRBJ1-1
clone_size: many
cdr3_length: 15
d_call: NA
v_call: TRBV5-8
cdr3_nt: TGTGCCAGCAGCTTGGGAGGGACAAGGAACACTGAAGCTTTCTTT
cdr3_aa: CASSLGGTRNTEAFF

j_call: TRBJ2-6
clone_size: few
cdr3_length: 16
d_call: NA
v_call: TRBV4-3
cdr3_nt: TGCGCCAGCAGCCAATCCCTCAGTGCTGGGGCCAACGTCCTGACTTTC
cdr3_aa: CASSQSLSAGANVLTF

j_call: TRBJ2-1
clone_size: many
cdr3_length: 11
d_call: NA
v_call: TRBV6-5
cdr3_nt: TGTGCCAGCAGCCGTGCCAATGAGCAGTTCTTC
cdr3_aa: CASSRANEQFF

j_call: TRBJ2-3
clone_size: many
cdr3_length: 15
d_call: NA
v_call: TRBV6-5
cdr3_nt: TGTGCCAGCAGTTCGTGGGCCCATCGCACAGATACGCAGTATTTT
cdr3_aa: CASSSWAHRTDTQYF

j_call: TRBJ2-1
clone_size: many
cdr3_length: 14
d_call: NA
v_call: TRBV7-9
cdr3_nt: TGTGCCAGCAGCTTAGAGGCAGGGAGCAATGAGCAGTTCTTC
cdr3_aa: CASSLEAGSNEQFF

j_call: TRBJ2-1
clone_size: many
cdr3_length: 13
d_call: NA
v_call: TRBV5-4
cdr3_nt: TGTGCCAGCAGCTCGTGGTGGGCAGAGGAGCAGTTCTTC
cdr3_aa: CASSSWWAEEQFF

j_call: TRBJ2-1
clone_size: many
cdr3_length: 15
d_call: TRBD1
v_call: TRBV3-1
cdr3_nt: TGTGCCAGCAGCCCGGGACAGGGGTCCTACAATGAGCAGTTCTTC
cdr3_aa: CASSPGQGSYNEQFF

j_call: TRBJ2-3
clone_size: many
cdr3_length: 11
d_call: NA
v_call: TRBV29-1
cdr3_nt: TGCAGCGTCGGGGCGACAGATACGCAGTATTTT
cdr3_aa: CSVGATDTQYF

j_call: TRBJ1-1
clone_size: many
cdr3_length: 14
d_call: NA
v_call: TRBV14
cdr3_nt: TGTGCCAGCAGCCAAGAGGGGGCGAACACTGAAGCTTTCTTT
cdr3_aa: CASSQEGANTEAFF

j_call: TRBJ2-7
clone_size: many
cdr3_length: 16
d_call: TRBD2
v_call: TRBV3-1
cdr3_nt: TGTGCCAGCAGTCCGGGACTAGCGGGAGGAAGAAGGGAGCAGTACTTC
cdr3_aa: CASSPGLAGGRREQYF

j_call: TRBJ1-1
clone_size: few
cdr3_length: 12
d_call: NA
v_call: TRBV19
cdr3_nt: TGTGCCAGTAGTCTTCTCCTGGGGGGAGCTTTCTTT
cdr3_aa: CASSLLLGGAFF

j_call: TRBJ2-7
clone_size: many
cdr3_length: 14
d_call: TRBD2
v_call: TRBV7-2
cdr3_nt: TGTGCCAGCAGCTTAGAACTAGCGCAGGCCGAGCAGTACTTC
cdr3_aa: CASSLELAQAEQYF

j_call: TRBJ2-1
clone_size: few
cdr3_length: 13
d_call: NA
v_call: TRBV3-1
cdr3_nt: TGTGCCAGCAGCCGTACCTTTTCGGCTGAGCAGTTCTTC
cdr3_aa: CASSRTFSAEQFF

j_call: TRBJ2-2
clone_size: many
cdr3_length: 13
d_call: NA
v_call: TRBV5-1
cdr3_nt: TGCGCCAGCAGCGAGGGAAACACCGGGGAGCTGTTTTTT
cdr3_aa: CASSEGNTGELFF

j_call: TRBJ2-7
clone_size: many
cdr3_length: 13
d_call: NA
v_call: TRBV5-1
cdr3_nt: TGCGCCAGCAGCTTTGGGGGCGTCGAAGAGCAGTACTTC
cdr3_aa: CASSFGGVEEQYF

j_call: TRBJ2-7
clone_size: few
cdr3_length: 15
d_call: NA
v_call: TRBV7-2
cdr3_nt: TGTGCCAGCAGCTTAGAGGCGGGACAGAGTTACGAGCAGTACTTC
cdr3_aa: CASSLEAGQSYEQYF

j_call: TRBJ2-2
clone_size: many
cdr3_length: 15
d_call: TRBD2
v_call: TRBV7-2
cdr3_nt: TGTGCCAGCAGAAAATCGGGGGGGGGCCACGGGGAGCTGTTTTTT
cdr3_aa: CASRKSGGGHGELFF

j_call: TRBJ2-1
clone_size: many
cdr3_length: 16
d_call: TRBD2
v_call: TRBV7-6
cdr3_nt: TGTGCCAGCAGCTTTCCCGGGACTAGCGGAGACAATGAGCAGTTCTTC
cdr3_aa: CASSFPGTSGDNEQFF

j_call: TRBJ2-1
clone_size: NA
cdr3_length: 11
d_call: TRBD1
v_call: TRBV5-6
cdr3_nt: TGTGCCAGCAGCAGGACAGGGTATAAGTTCTTC
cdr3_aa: CASSRTGYKFF

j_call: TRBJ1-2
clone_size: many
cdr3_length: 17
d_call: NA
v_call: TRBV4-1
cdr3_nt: TGCGCCAGCAGCCGCAAACCGGCGGGGTTGGAGGGCTATGGCTACACCTTC
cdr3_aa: CASSRKPAGLEGYGYTF

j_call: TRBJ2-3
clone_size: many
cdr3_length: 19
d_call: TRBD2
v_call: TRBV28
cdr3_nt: TGTGCCAGCAGTTCCCTCCTGAAAAGGACTAGCGCGGTCACAGATACGCAGTATTTT
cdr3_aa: CASSSLLKRTSAVTDTQYF